A selection of T cell receptor beta chains follows, all from one sample in a study of cytotoxic CD8 clonotypes in ibrutinib-treated CLL. The table came from immunoSEQ multiplex PCR; TCRdb's copy has only in-frame clones and leaves some out. The table shows some 290,000 clones, with almost 80% occurring only once. The sequencing here drew on PBMCs, taken before ibrutinib treatment. These receptors all stem from a human donor with chronic lymphocytic leukemia. Each CDR3 is given with its conserved first and last residue.

len	v_gene	j_gene	CDR3aa
16	TRBV7-9	TRBJ2-3	CASSPTSGISTDTQYF
14	TRBV5-4	TRBJ1-1	CASSPRVMNTEAFF
15	TRBV4-3	TRBJ2-7	CASSQDPGNSYEQYF
16	TRBV9	TRBJ2-5	CASSVAPASGTETQYF
14	TRBV27	TRBJ2-1	CASSNSHRNNEQFF
13	TRBV14	TRBJ2-7	CASSQYRLGEQYF
12	TRBV10-3	TRBJ1-1	CAKTERETEAFF
13	TRBV28	TRBJ2-7	CASSLASSYEQYF
16	TRBV25-1	TRBJ2-1	CASSEFGLGRPDEQFF
14	TRBV7-3	TRBJ1-2	CASSLQVGTGGYTF
14	TRBV10-3	TRBJ2-5	CAIGGSLTLETQYF
13	TRBV14	TRBJ2-1	CASSQVRDGEQFF
14	TRBV19	TRBJ2-7	CASSIERQTYEQYF
17	TRBV11-2	TRBJ2-7	CASSFPQTRDRNYEQYF
13	TRBV18	TRBJ1-2	CASSPRTGGGYTF
16	TRBV30	TRBJ2-1	CAWSGVGRDLWYEQFF
11	TRBV6-5	TRBJ2-3	CASSSQDTQYF
14	TRBV2	TRBJ1-2	CASMEQGAGYGYTF
16	TRBV7-3	TRBJ1-3	CASSLNTGAGGNTIYF
12	TRBV30	TRBJ1-1	CAWSDSGTEAFF
17	TRBV27	TRBJ2-1	CASSLSLGTSGYNEQFF
16	TRBV5-1	TRBJ2-3	CASSVGTSGDTDTQYF
13	TRBV12-5	TRBJ2-2	CASGSQGAGELFF
15	TRBV15	TRBJ2-7	CATSRTRGHNHEQYF